This T cell receptor beta chain originates from a study of OX40 agonist ivuxolimab in advanced cancers. Study as a whole: Ivuxolimab, an antibody acting as an agonist of OX40 (CD134), was used to treat patients.

The assay was immunoSEQ multiplex PCR, and TCRdb's table has in-frame clones only and misses some. In the table there are roughly 63,000 clones, about 86% of which are singletons. V lost 3 bases, J lost 0 bases, and 3 bases stayed unmatched. Germline CDR1 is SGHNT and CDR2 is YYREEE (reference sequence). There are 15 residues in the CDR3. This material consisted of CD4+ or CD8+ T cells sorted from blood, taken in a trial of the OX40 agonist ivuxolimab. This sequence joins TRBV5-4 and TRBJ2-1; TRBD2 matches at 7 bases. The clonotype originates from an adult with an advanced solid tumor such as melanoma, head and neck, liver or kidney cancer. CDR3 protein: CASSSQRGSYNEQFF. The CDR3 DNA reads TGTGCCAGCAGCTCCCAGCGGGGCTCCTACAATGAGCAGTTCTTC. The full variable domain, with the rest looked up from reference TRBV5-4 and TRBJ2-1, is ETGVTQSPTHLIKTRGQQVTLRCSSQSGHNTVSWYQQALGQGPQFIFQYYREEENGRGNFPPRFSGLQFPNYSSELNVNALELDDSALYLCASSSQRGSYNEQFFGPGTRLTVL.